One TCR beta chain is described in this entry. Its antigen is undetermined. It was with 60 Vbeta and 13 Jbeta primers that the PCR ran. The protocol was immunoSEQ multiplex PCR, while the TCRdb copy is restricted to in-frame clones and leaves out a portion. Its table lists tens of thousands of clones. This sample is drawn from a study of cytomegalovirus exposure and HLA in healthy donors. Study conclusions and caveats: Reports state that TCR beta sequences accurately predicted most subjects' HLA-A and HLA-B alleles. Cytomegalovirus association was listed for about 150 TCR beta chains.

V was pared by 3 bases and J by 4 bases, with 12 bases of the junction left unmatched. Germline CDR1 is SGDLS and CDR2 is YYNGEE. This CDR3 comprises 17 residues. The sample was PBMCs. The chain recombines TRBV9 with TRBJ1-1; 10 bases match TRBD1. The receptor comes from a man in his thirties or forties in good health and CMV-seropositive. This CDR3 is CASSASRDRGLGTEAFF. CDR3 nucleotide sequence: TGTGCCAGCAGCGCTAGCCGGGACAGGGGTCTGGGCACTGAAGCTTTCTTT.